This T cell receptor beta chain was captured in a study of cytomegalovirus exposure and HLA in healthy donors. Study at large: From 170 million or so T cells, an earlier analysis saw approximately 110 million unique TCR beta sequences. As released early, the data held 80 million to 90 million unique TCRs from HLA-typed donors. Study-wide results and limits: There were several of the most significant clusters that appeared linked to common viral pathogens in a later analysis. TCR beta sequences reportedly predicted most subjects' HLA-A and HLA-B alleles accurately.

Turning to this clone: Antigen unknown.

The PCR employed 60 Vbeta primers together with 13 Jbeta primers. Some clones are missing from TCRdb's copy, which holds only in-frame ones; the method was immunoSEQ multiplex PCR. The data show about 180,000 clones, 70% to 80% seen once. The source of this sequence is a man between 18 and 29 years old in good health and CMV-seronegative. Sequenced sample: PBMCs.

The CDR3 region has the DNA TGTGCCAGCAGTTTGCTAGCGGGGTTTACCGGGGAGCTGTTTTTT. Its translation: CASSLLAGFTGELFF. The rearrangement uses TRBV27 and TRBJ2-2, with 9 bases matching TRBD2. Germline V CDR1 and CDR2: MNHEY, SMNVEV (reference sequence). This CDR3 contains 15 residues. V gave up 3 bases and J gave up 5 bases; unmatched junction bases: 4.